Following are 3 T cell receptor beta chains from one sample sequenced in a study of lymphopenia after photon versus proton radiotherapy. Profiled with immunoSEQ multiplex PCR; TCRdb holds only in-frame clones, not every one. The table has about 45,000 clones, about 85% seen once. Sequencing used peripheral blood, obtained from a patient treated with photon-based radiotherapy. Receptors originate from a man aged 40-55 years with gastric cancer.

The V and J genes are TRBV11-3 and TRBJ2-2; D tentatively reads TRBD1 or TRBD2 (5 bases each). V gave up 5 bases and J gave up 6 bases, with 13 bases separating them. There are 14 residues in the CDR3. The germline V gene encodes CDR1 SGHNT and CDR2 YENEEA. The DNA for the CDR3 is TGTGCCAGCAGCCACATCCAGGGAGCCGGGGAGCTGTTTTTT. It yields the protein CASSHIQGAGELFF.

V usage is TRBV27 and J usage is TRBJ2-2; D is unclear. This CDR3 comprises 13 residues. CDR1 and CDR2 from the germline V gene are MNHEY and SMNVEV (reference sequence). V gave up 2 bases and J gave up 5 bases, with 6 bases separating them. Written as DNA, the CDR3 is TGTGCCAGCAGTTTAATAGTTACCGGGGAGCTGTTTTTT. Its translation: CASSLIVTGELFF.

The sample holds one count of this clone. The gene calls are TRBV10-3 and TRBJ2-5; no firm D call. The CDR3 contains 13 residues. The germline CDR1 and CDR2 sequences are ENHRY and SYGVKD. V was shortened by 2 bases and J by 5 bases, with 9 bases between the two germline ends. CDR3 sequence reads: CAISEGPAETQYF. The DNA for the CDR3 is TGTGCCATCAGTGAGGGCCCCGCGGAGACCCAGTACTTC.